A selection of T cell receptor beta chains follows, all from one sample in a study of human T cells and chemical hapten exposure. TCRdb used MiXCR to reprocess the RACE reads, holding one entry per CDR3 protein. The sample has some 300,000 distinct CDR3 sequences, 5.5% seen once. Source: whole blood, taken in connection with sensitization to the hapten diphenylcyclopropenone (DPC). The receptor set was obtained from a woman between 18 and 30 years old with alopecia areata. Some clones in this sample may be carry-over from other donors' samples. Both conserved end residues are part of each CDR3. D genes are given only for firm matches. Only some rows state a clone size, as once, few, many or a class for expanded clones.

clone_size,v_call,cdr3_length,j_call,d_call,cdr3_aa,cdr3_nt
few,TRBV18,14,TRBJ2-6,.,CASSPGEGANVLTF,TGTGCCAGCTCACCAGGGGAAGGGGCCAACGTCCTGACTTTC
.,TRBV29-1,11,TRBJ1-2,.,CSVRTNYGYTF,TGCAGCGTTCGTACTAACTATGGCTACACCTTC
many,TRBV6-2/TRBV6-3,18,TRBJ2-3,TRBD1,CASSYSLRTGSGPDTQYF,TGTGCCAGCAGTTACTCCCTTCGGACAGGGTCAGGACCAGATACGCAGTATTTT
.,TRBV27,14,TRBJ2-7,.,CASAPGLSSYEQYF,TGTGCCAGCGCACCGGGCCTGAGCTCCTACGAGCAGTACTTC
few,TRBV7-6,14,TRBJ2-3,TRBD2,CAKKRGGRPDTQYF,TGTGCCAAAAAGCGGGGGGGCCGCCCAGATACGCAGTATTTT
.,TRBV14,18,TRBJ2-3,TRBD2,CASSPISSGGYYTDTQYF,TGTGCCAGCAGCCCGATAAGTAGCGGGGGATACTACACAGATACGCAGTATTTT
few,TRBV12-3/TRBV12-4,17,TRBJ2-1,TRBD1,CASSSQGAPWQGNEQFF,TGTGCCAGCAGTAGCCAGGGGGCACCCTGGCAGGGCAATGAGCAGTTCTTC
.,TRBV5-5,14,TRBJ1-5,TRBD1,CASSEGQSNQPQHF,TGTGCCAGCAGCGAGGGACAGTCCAATCAGCCCCAGCATTTT
.,TRBV18,14,TRBJ2-3,.,CASSPFESSDTQYF,TGTGCCAGCTCACCATTCGAGTCTTCAGATACGCAGTATTTT
few,TRBV28,13,TRBJ1-1,.,CASRVHGRAEAFF,TGTGCCAGCAGGGTTCATGGGAGGGCTGAAGCTTTCTTT
many,TRBV27,17,TRBJ1-2,.,CASSPNPGRESNYGYTF,TGTGCCAGCAGCCCAAACCCAGGCAGGGAGAGTAACTATGGCTACACCTTC
.,TRBV12-3/TRBV12-4,13,TRBJ1-2,.,CASVGGTNYGYTF,TGTGCCAGCGTCGGAGGTACTAACTATGGCTACACCTTC
many,TRBV5-1,15,TRBJ2-1,.,CASSLAPGGSNEQFF,TGCGCCAGCAGCTTGGCTCCAGGGGGGTCCAATGAGCAGTTCTTC
.,TRBV11-2,16,TRBJ1-4,.,CASSLDNVGGSEKLFF,TGTGCCAGCAGCTTAGACAACGTCGGGGGAAGTGAAAAACTGTTTTTT
.,TRBV21-1,12,TRBJ1-1,.,CASSNGSPEAFF,TGTGCCAGCAGCAATGGGTCCCCAGAAGCTTTCTTT
.,TRBV4-3,16,TRBJ1-1,TRBD1,CASSQAQGQRGTEAFF,TGCGCCAGCAGCCAAGCGCAGGGACAGAGGGGCACTGAAGCTTTCTTT
few,TRBV14,15,TRBJ1-1,.,CASSQGGIWNTEAFF,TGTGCCAGCAGCCAGGGGGGAATTTGGAACACTGAAGCTTTCTTT
.,TRBV20-1,15,TRBJ1-2,.,CSAGQQRGGTDGYTF,TGCAGTGCTGGTCAACAGAGGGGAGGTACGGATGGCTACACCTTC
many,TRBV6-1,14,TRBJ2-1,.,CASSEQGGAGTQFF,TGTGCCAGCAGTGAACAAGGGGGAGCAGGGACTCAGTTCTTC